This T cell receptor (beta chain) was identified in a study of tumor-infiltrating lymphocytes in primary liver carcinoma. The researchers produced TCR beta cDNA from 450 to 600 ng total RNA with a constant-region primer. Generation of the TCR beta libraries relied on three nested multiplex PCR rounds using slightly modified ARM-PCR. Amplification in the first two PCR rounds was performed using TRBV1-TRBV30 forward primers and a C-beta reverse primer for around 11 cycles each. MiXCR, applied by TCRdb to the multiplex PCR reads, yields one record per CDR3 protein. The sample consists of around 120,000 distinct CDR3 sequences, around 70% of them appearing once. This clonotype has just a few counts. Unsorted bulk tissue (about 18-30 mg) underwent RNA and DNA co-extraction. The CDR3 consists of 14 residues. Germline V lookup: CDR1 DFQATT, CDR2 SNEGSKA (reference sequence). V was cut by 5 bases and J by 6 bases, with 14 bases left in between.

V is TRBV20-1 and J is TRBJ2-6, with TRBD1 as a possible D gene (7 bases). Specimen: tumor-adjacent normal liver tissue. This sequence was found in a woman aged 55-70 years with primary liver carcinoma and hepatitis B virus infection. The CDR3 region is CSAPQGGMANVLTF. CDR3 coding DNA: TGCAGTGCTCCCCAGGGGGGCATGGCCAACGTCCTGACTTTC.